This T cell receptor beta chain was documented in a study of PD-1 blockade in classical Hodgkin lymphoma. Study-wide background: Patients were infused with nivolumab 3 mg/kg every 2 weeks.

Points from the study as a whole: Significantly greater TCR diversity emerged by C4D1 in CD4+ cells but not CD8+ cells.

Assay: immunoSEQ multiplex PCR; the TCRdb copy retains only in-frame clones and omits some. The sample has some 22,000 clones, around three quarters seen once; the top ten hold approximately 18%. Every single patient, without exception, relapsed after autologous stem cell transplantation, and brentuximab vedotin exposure varied. Complete response, partial response or progressive disease constituted the best responses recorded. This CDR3 is 14 amino acids long. Between the trimmed V and J ends, which lost 5 bases and 7 bases, there was a span of 17 bases. Germline CDR1 is KGHSH and CDR2 is LQKENI. Note on this clone: Its antigen remains unknown.

The sequencing used peripheral blood mononuclear cells (PBMCs), collected before the second cycle of nivolumab. The chain carries TRBV18 and TRBJ2-5; tentative D call: TRBD2 (6 bases). This TCR derives from a human donor with classical Hodgkin lymphoma. CDR3 coding DNA: TGTGCCAGCTCAAGCCGGGACTCCGGGGGGACCCAGTACTTC. It codes for CASSSRDSGGTQYF.